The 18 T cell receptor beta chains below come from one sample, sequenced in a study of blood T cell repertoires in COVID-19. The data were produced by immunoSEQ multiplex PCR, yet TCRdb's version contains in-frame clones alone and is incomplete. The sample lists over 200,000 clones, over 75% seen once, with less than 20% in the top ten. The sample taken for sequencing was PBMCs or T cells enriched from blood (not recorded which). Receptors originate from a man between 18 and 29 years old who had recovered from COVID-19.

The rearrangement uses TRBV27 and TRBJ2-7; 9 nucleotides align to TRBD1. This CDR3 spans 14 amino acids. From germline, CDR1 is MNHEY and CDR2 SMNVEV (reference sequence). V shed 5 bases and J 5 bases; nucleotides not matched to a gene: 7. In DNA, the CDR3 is TGTGCCAGCAGTCCCGGGACAGGGATCCACGAGCAGTACTTC. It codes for CASSPGTGIHEQYF.

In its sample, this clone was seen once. CDR3 DNA sequence: TGTGCCAGCAGCTACCGACAGGGAGAGACCCAGTACTTC. It is translated as CASSYRQGETQYF. The chain combines TRBV6-5 with TRBJ2-5; 7 bases align to TRBD1. Trimming at V came to 6 bases and at J to 4 bases, leaving 5 bases not matched to a gene. The CDR3 totals 13 residues. In germline, CDR1 is MNHEY, CDR2 SVGAGI.

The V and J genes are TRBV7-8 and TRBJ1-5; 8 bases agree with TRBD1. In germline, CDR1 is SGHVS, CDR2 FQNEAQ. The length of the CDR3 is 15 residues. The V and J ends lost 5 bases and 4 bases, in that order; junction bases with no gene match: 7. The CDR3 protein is CASSQNRGYNQPQHF. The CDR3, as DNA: TGTGCCAGCAGCCAGAACAGGGGGTATAATCAGCCCCAGCATTTT.

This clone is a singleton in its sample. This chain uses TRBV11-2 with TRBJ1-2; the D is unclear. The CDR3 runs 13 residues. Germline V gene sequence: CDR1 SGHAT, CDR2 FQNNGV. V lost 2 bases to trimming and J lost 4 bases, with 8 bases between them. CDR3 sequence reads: CASSLRSLYGYTF. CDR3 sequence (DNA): TGTGCCAGCAGCTTACGTAGTCTCTATGGCTACACCTTC.

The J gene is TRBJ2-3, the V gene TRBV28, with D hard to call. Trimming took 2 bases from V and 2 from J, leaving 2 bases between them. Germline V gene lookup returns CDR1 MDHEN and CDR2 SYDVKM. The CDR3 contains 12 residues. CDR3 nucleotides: TGTGCCAGCAGTTTACTCACAGATACGCAGTATTTT. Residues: CASSLLTDTQYF.

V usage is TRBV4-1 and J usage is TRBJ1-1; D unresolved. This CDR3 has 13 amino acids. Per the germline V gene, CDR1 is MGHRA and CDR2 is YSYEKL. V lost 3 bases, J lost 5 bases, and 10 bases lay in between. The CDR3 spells CASSQVPGTEAFF. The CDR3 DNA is TGCGCCAGCAGCCAGGTCCCCGGTACTGAAGCTTTCTTT.

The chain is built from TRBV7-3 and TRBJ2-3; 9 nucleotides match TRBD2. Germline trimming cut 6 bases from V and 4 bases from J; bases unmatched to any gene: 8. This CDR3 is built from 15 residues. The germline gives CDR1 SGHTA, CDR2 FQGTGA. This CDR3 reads CASSLTGLASDTQYF. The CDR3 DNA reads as TGTGCCAGCAGTCTAACGGGACTAGCCTCAGATACGCAGTATTTT.

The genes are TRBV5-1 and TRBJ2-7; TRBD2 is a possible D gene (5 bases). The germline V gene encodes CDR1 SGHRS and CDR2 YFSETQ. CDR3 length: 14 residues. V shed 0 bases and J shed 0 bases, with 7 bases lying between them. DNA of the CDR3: TGCGCCAGCAGCTTGGAGGACTTCTCCTACGAGCAGTACTTC. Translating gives CASSLEDFSYEQYF.

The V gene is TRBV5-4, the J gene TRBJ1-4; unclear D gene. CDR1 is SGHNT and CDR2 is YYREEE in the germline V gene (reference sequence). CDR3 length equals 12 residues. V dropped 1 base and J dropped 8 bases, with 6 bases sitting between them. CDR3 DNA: TGTGCCAGCAGCTTGAACGGGGAAAAACTGTTTTTT. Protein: CASSLNGEKLFF.

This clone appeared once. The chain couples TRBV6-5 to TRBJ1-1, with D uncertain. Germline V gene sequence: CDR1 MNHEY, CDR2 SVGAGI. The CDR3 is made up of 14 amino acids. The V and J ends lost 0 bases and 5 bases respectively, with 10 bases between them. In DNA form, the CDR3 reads TGTGCCAGCAGTTACTCGGCACGGGGAACTGAAGCTTTCTTT. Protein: CASSYSARGTEAFF.

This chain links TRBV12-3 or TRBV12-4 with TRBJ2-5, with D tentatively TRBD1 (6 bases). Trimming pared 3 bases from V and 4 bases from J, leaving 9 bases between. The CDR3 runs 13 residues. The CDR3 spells CASSFQGTETQYF. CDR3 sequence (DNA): TGTGCCAGCAGTTTTCAGGGGACAGAGACCCAGTACTTC.

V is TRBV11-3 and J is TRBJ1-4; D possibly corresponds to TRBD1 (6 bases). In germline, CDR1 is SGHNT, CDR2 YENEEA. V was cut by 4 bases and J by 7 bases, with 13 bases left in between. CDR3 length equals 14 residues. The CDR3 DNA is TGTGCCAGCAGCTCAACGGGACATCGTGAAAAACTGTTTTTT. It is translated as CASSSTGHREKLFF.

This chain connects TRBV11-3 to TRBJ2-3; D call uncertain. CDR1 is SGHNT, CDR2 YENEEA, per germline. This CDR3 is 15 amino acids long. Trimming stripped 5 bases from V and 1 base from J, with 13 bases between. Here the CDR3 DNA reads TGTGCCAGCAGCCCCGTCCGTCAGGGCACAGATACGCAGTATTTT. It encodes CASSPVRQGTDTQYF.

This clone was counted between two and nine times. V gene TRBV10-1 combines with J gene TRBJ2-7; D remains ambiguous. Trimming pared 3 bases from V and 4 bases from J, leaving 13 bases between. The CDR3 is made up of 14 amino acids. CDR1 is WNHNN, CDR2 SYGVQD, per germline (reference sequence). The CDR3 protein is CASSEMPGPYEQYF. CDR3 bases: TGCGCCAGCAGTGAAATGCCTGGGCCGTACGAGCAGTACTTC.

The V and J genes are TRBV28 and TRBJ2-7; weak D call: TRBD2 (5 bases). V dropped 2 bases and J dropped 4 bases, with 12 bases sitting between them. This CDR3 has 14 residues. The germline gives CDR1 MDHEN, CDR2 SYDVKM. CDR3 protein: CASSLSGRPYEQYF. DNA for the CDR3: TGTGCCAGCAGTTTAAGCGGCAGGCCTTACGAGCAGTACTTC.

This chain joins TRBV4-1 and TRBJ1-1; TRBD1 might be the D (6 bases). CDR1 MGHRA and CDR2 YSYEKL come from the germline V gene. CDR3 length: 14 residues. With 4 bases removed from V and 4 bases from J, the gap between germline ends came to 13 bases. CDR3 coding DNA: TGCGCCAGCAGCCCGAGTACAGGGAGCACTGAAGCTTTCTTT. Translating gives CASSPSTGSTEAFF.

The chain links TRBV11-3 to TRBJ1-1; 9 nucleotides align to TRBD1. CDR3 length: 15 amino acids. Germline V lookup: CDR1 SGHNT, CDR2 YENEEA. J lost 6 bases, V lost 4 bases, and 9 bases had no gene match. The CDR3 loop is CASSSFPGQGAEAFF. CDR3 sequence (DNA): TGTGCCAGCAGCTCCTTCCCGGGACAGGGCGCTGAAGCTTTCTTT.

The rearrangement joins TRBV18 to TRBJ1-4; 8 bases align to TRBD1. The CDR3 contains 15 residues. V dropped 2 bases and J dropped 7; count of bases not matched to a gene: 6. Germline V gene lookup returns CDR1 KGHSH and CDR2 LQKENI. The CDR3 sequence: CASSPAGQGSEKLFF. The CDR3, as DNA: TGTGCCAGCTCACCAGCCGGACAGGGTTCTGAAAAACTGTTTTTT.